Listed below are T cell receptor beta chains from one sample, sequenced in a study of blood T cells in healthy people across ages. MiXCR, applied by TCRdb to the 5' RACE reads, yields one record per CDR3 protein. This table has over 1,500,000 distinct CDR3 sequences, roughly 43% appearing once. The sequenced sample was blood. The receptors here all came from a human donor in good health. CDR3s include the opening cysteine and the closing phenylalanine or tryptophan. D genes are given only for firm matches. Not all rows give a size; the values are once, few, many and, for expanded clones, a class.

>TRBJ2-1|few|TRBV12-3/TRBV12-4|.
TGTGCCAGCAGTTCAACAGGGATACCCCACAATGAGCAGTTCTTC
CASSSTGIPHNEQFF
>TRBJ1-4|.|TRBV2|TRBD1
TGTGCCAGCAGTGAATTTCAGGGGGTTCCTGAAAAACTGTTTTTT
CASSEFQGVPEKLFF
>TRBJ2-1|.|TRBV20-1|TRBD2
TGCAGCGGTTCGGGAGGTTACAATGAGCAGTTCTTC
CSGSGGYNEQFF
>TRBJ1-5|.|TRBV12-3/TRBV12-4|.
TGTGCCAGCAGCACGGACGGCAATCAGCCCCAGCATTTT
CASSTDGNQPQHF
>TRBJ2-3|.|TRBV2|.
TGTGCCAGCAGCCCCCGGTCGACTATATACACAGATACGCAGTATTTT
CASSPRSTIYTDTQYF
>TRBJ1-2|.|TRBV5-4|.
TGTGCCAGCAGCTTAGGACTCCGCTACACCTTC
CASSLGLRYTF
>TRBJ2-1|few|TRBV11-2|TRBD2
TGTGCCAGCAGCTCAATTGGGACTAGCGGCAATGAGCAGTTCTTC
CASSSIGTSGNEQFF
>TRBJ1-1|.|TRBV29-1|.
TGCAGCGTTGAAGGCGTTGGCAGATCGAACACTGAAGCTTTCTTT
CSVEGVGRSNTEAFF
>TRBJ1-2|.|TRBV10-3|.
TGTGCCATCAGTGTAGATGGCGACAGCTACTATGGCTACACCTTC
CAISVDGDSYYGYTF
>TRBJ2-1|.|TRBV29-1|.
TGCAGCGTTCGATCAACGGGGGGCCCCTACAATGAGCAGTTCTTC
CSVRSTGGPYNEQFF
>TRBJ2-1|many|TRBV6-5|TRBD2
TGTGCCAGCAGTTACTCGATCCCGGGACTAGCGGCCGGCGGTAACAATGAGCAGTTCTTC
CASSYSIPGLAAGGNNEQFF
>TRBJ1-5|few|TRBV24-1|TRBD1
TGCGCCACCAGTGATTTGGTGGGACAGGGCCCTCAGCCCCAGCATTTT
CATSDLVGQGPQPQHF
>TRBJ1-1|few|TRBV11-2|.
TGTGCCAGCAGCTTAGATCGAGCAGGGCCGGGCACTGAAGCTTTCTTT
CASSLDRAGPGTEAFF